This entry features one T cell receptor beta chain sequence. What it binds is not known. Through a sample-barcoded 5' primer and a J-beta primer mix, a second PCR was run for about 7 to 12 cycles. TCRdb fed the 5' RACE reads into MiXCR, producing one record per CDR3 protein. The repertoire has roughly 500,000 distinct CDR3 sequences, about 24% of them found once; the top ten carry less than 9%. This record belongs to a study of blood T cells in healthy people across ages. The ends were cut back, 7 bases at V and 0 bases at J, with 21 bases in the middle. This CDR3 has 18 amino acids. Germline assignment: CDR1 PRHDT and CDR2 FYEKMQ (reference sequence). Findings and limits, study-wide: Conclusively comparing naive with antigen-experienced cells was impossible with unsorted PBMCs. Older individuals had lower TCR beta diversity per million T cells (the decline was roughly linear).

These data also featured in a second study, about T cells of mothers and their children. As reported in that work: Donors comprised three healthy Caucasian mothers plus their six children.

The source material was blood. The chain recombines TRBV13 with TRBJ1-4; D perhaps matches TRBD1 (6 bases). The sequence was obtained from a boy between 10 and 17 years old in good health. The CDR3 DNA sequence: TGTGCCAGCATCCCTTATTCGGGGACAATCTCAACTAATGAAAAACTGTTTTTT. This gives the protein CASIPYSGTISTNEKLFF.